A single T cell receptor beta chain is shown here with its context. What it recognizes is unknown. This record belongs to a study of T cells after yellow fever vaccination. Study-wide points: After the booster, 96% of CD4 and 75% to 90% of CD8 primary-response clones were re-detected.

MiXCR, run by TCRdb on the 5' RACE reads, gives a single entry per CDR3 protein. The profile shows roughly 520,000 distinct CDR3 sequences, 21% of them singletons. Trimming took 4 bases from V and 10 from J; bases not matched to a gene: 15. Germline values: CDR1 MGHRA, CDR2 YSYEKL. CDR3 size: 16 residues. The gene calls are TRBV4-1 and TRBJ2-1; 8 bases fit TRBD2. Sequences were derived from PBMCs, sampled more than 20 days after the first yellow fever vaccination. This sequence originates from a man younger than 30 who received the YFV17D yellow fever vaccine. CDR3 region: CASSPGTSSGLKEQFF. CDR3 DNA: TGCGCCAGCAGCCCCGGCACTTCTAGCGGGTTAAAGGAGCAGTTCTTC.